A selection of T cell receptor beta chains follows, all from one sample in a study of cytomegalovirus exposure and HLA in healthy donors. Some clones are missing from TCRdb's copy, which holds only in-frame ones; the method was immunoSEQ multiplex PCR. This sample has some 150,000 clones; approximately 80% occur once, and the top ten carry about 5%. Sample: PBMCs. The receptors were gathered from a male donor in good health and CMV-seronegative. Each CDR3 is given without its conserved first and last residue. Clone sizes are given selectively: once, few, many, or a class where the clone is expanded.

V,size,J,length,CDR3
TRBV7-9,.,TRBJ1-1,12,ASRTGTMNTEAF
TRBV18,.,.,12,ASSLDRASYEQY
TRBV27,.,TRBJ2-5,13,ASGQQGASTETQY
TRBV7-6,.,TRBJ2-7,12,ASSLYGGINEQY
TRBV15,.,TRBJ1-3,11,ATSRDKGNTIY
TRBV29-1,once,TRBJ2-3,12,SVGGGGPTDTQY
TRBV28,.,TRBJ2-7,11,ASLLQGTDEQY
TRBV18,.,TRBJ1-5,13,ASSSGTGRNQPQH
TRBV20-1,.,TRBJ2-2,9,SVTDTGELF
TRBV15,.,TRBJ1-3,17,ATSRIGGAPIYSGNTIY
TRBV28,.,TRBJ1-5,11,ASGSTGVQPQH